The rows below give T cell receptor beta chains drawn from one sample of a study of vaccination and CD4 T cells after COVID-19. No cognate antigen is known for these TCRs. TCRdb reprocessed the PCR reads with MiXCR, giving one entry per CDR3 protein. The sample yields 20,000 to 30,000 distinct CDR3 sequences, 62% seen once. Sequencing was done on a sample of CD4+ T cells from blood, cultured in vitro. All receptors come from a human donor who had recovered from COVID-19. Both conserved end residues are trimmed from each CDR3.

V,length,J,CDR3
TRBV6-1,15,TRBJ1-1,ASRLSPGPSRDTEAF
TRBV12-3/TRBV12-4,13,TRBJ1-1,ASSSRGGRGTEAF
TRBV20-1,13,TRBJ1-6,SARPGGRVESPLH
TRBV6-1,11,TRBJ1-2,ASSEWGAGGYT
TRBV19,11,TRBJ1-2,ASRFAARYGYT
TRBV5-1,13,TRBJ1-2,ASSLSMTGGIGYT
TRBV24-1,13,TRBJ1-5,ATSDFPPSGQPQH
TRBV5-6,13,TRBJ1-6,ASSFGQVYDSPLH
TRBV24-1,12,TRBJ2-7,ATSGGGSSYEQY
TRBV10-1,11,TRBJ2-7,ATQSRSSYEQY
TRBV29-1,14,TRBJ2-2,SVGPPSGAGSGELF
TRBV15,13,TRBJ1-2,ATSRVRANNYGYT
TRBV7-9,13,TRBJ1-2,ASSLGGTFYGGYT
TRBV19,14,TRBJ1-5,ASSSLTGANNQPQH
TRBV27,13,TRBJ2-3,ASSKSRRLTDTQY
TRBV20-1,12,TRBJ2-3,SAHNRLPTDTQY
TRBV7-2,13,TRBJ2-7,ASGLAGARSYEQC
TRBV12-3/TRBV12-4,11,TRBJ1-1,ASRLPGNTEAF
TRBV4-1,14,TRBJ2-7,ASSQRAGTSVDEQY
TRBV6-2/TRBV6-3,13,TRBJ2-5,ASSYGAKYQETQY
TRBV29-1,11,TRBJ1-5,SVEETANQPQH
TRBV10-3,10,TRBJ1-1,AISERNTEAF
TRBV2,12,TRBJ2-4,ASRVTLTKNIQY
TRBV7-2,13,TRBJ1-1,ASSPGDRLISEAF
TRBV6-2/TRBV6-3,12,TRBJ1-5,ASRTVIGNQPQH
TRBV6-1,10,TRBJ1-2,ASSLIGGGYT
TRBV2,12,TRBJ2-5,ASSEVRGGRTQY
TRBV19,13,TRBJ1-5,ASSARTGNNQPQH
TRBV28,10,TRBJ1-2,ASKGRADGYT
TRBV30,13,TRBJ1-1,AWLWNGEGNTEAF
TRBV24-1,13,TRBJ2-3,ATSDLSENTDTQY
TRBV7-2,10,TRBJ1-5,ASSSRDQPQH
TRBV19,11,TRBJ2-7,ASSIEASYEQY
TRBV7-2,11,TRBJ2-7,ASSLARIDEQY
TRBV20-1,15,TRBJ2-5,SKWRSGRAGRGETQY
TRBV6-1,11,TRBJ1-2,ASIMTVGYGYT
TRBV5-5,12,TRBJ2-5,ASSLRADQETQY
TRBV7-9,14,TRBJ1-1,ASSRYEGFMNTEAF
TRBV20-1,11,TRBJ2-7,SVAGRVSGEQY
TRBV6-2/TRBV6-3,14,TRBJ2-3,ASKKVAAQTTDTQY
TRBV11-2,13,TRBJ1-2,ASSPRGKTNYGYT